The clone carrying this TCR beta chain was observed once. Its antigen is unidentified. The sample originates from a study of cytomegalovirus exposure and HLA in healthy donors. General study findings and limits: In a later analysis, TCR association rates varied by HLA locus: DRB1 most, HLA-C fewest. Sequencing likely generated an artifact that appeared as a cluster of highly shared sequence variants.

With 5 bases removed from V and 1 base from J, the gap between germline ends came to 12 bases. The germline gives CDR1 MDHEN, CDR2 SYDVKM. This CDR3 has 14 residues. Every donor was a healthy person donating bone marrow. PCR was performed using 60 Vbeta and 13 Jbeta primers. Sequenced by immunoSEQ multiplex PCR; TCRdb stores in-frame clones only, minus some. This table holds 120,000 or so clones, 75% to 80% found once. The chain couples TRBV28 to TRBJ2-7; D is possibly TRBD2 (7 bases). This sequence originates from a woman in her forties in good health and CMV-seronegative. The specimen sequenced was PBMCs. This CDR3 is CASSLGGASYEQYF. For the CDR3, the DNA is TGTGCCAGCAGTCTAGGGGGGGCATCCTACGAGCAGTACTTC. Combining the CDR3 with reference TRBV28 and TRBJ2-7 gives the whole variable domain DVKVTQSSRYLVKRTGEKVFLECVQDMDHENMFWYRQDPGLGLRLIYFSYDVKMKEKGDIPEGYSVSREKKERFSLILESASTNQTSMYLCASSLGGASYEQYFGPGTRLTVT.